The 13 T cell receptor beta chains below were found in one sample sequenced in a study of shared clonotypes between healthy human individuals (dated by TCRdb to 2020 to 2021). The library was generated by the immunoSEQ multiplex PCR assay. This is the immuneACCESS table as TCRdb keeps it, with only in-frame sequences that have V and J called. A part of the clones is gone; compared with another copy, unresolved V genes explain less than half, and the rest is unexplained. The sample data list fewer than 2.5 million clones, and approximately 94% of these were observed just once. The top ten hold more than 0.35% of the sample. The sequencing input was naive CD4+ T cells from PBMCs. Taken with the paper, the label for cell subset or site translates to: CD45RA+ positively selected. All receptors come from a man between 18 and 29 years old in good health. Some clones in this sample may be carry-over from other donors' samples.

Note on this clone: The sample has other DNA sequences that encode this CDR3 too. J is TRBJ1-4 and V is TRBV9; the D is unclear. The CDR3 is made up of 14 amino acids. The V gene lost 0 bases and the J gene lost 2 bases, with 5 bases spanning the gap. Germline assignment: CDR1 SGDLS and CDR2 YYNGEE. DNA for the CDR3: TGTGCCAGCAGCGTAGGGGCGACTAATGAAAAACTGTTTTTT. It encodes CASSVGATNEKLFF.

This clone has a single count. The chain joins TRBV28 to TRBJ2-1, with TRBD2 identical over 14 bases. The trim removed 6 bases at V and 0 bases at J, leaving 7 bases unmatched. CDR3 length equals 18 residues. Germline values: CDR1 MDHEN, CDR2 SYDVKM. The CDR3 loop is CASRWTSGRPSSYNEQFF. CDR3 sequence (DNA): TGTGCCAGCAGGTGGACTAGCGGGAGGCCTAGCTCCTACAATGAGCAGTTCTTC.

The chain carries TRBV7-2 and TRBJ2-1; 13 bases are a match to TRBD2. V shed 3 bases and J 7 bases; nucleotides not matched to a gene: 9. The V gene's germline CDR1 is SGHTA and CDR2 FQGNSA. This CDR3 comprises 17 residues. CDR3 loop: CASSFPRKTSGRNEQFF. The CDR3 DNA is TGTGCCAGCAGCTTCCCCCGAAAGACTAGCGGGAGGAATGAGCAGTTCTTC.

The CDR3 loop is CASSYPGTFSELFF. DNA for the CDR3: TGTGCCAGCAGTTACCCTGGGACTTTTTCTGAGCTGTTTTTT. The chain links TRBV6-6 to TRBJ2-2; tentatively, D is TRBD2 (6 bases). The germline V and J ends were trimmed by 2 bases and 11 bases, with 15 bases remaining between them. Germline V lookup: CDR1 MNHNY, CDR2 SVGAGI (reference sequence). This CDR3 has 14 residues.

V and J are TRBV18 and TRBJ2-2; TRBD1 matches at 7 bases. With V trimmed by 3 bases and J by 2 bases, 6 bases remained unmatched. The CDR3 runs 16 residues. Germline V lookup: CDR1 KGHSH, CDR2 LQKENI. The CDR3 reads CASSPSGTANTGELFF. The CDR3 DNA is TGTGCCAGCTCACCGTCCGGGACAGCTAACACCGGGGAGCTGTTTTTT.

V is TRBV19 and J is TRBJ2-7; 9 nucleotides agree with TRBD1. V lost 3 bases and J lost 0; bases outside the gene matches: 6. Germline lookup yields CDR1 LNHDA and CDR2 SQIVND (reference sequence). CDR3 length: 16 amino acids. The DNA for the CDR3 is TGTGCCAGTAGTATGCGCGACAGGGGGAGCTCCTACGAGCAGTACTTC. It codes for CASSMRDRGSSYEQYF.

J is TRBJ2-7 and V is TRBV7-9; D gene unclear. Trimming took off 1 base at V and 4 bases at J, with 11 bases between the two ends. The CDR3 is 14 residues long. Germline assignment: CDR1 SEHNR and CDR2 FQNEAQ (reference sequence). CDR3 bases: TGTGCCAGCAGCTTAGAGGTCTCAGGTTACGAGCAGTACTTC. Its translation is CASSLEVSGYEQYF.

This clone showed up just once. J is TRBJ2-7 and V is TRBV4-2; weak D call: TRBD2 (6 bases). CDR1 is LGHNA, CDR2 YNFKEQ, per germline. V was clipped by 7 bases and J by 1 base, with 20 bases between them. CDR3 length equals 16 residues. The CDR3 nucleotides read TGTGCCAGCACCCGTCAGGTGGCCGGGGGTTCCTACGAGCAGTACTTC. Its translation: CASTRQVAGGSYEQYF.

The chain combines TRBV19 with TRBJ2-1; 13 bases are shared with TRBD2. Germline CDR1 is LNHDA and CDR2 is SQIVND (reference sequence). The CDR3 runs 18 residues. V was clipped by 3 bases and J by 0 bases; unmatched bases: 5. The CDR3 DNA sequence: TGTGCCAGTAGTATGGGGACTAGCGGGGCGGGCTCCTACAATGAGCAGTTCTTC. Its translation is CASSMGTSGAGSYNEQFF.

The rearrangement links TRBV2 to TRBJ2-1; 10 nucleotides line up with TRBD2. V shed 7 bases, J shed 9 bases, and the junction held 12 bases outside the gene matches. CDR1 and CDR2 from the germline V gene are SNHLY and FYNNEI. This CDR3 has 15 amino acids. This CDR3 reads CASTSELAGVGEQFF. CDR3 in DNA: TGTGCCAGCACTTCCGAGCTAGCGGGAGTCGGTGAGCAGTTCTTC.

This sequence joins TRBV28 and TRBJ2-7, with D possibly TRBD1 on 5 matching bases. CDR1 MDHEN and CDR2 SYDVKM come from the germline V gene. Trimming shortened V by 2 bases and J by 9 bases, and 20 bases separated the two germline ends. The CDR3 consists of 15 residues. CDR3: CASSLVSRAPLGQYF. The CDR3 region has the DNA TGTGCCAGCAGTTTAGTCTCCAGGGCCCCCCTGGGGCAGTACTTC.

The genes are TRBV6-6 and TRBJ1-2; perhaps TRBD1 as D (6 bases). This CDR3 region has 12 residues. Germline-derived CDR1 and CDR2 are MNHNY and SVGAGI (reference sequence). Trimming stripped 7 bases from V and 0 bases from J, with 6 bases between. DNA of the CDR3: TGTGCCAGCAACAGGGCTAACTATGGCTACACCTTC. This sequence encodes CASNRANYGYTF.

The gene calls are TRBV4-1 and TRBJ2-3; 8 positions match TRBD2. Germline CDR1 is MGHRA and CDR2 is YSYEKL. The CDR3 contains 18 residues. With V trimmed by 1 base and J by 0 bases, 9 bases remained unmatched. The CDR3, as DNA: TGCGCCAGCAGCCAAGTGGCTAGCGGGCGGGCTAGCACAGATACGCAGTATTTT. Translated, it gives CASSQVASGRASTDTQYF.